The entry below gives a single T cell receptor beta chain sequence along with its context. Germline V gene data show CDR1 as MNHEY and CDR2 as SVGAGI. The CDR3 covers 13 residues. Trimming pared 7 bases from V and 10 bases from J, leaving 14 bases between. The sample belongs to a study of blood T cell repertoires in COVID-19. On the study more broadly: COVID-19 samples from acute and convalescent phases originated in the United States, Italy and Spain.

As handled by the study authors: Estimates of nucleated cell counts were drawn from the amplification of reference gene primers. Profiled with immunoSEQ multiplex PCR; TCRdb holds only in-frame clones, not every one. That table gives V, J and clone size, and the DNA gave D and trimming. This table has roughly 290,000 clones, about 85% appearing once. This chain links TRBV6-5 with TRBJ1-6; D is unresolved. This clonotype was sampled from a woman aged 45-59 years with active or convalescent COVID-19. Sequenced sample: peripheral blood. The CDR3 region has the DNA TGTGCCAGCACCGCAGTCAGATCCTCACCCCTCCACTTT. As protein: CASTAVRSSPLHF.